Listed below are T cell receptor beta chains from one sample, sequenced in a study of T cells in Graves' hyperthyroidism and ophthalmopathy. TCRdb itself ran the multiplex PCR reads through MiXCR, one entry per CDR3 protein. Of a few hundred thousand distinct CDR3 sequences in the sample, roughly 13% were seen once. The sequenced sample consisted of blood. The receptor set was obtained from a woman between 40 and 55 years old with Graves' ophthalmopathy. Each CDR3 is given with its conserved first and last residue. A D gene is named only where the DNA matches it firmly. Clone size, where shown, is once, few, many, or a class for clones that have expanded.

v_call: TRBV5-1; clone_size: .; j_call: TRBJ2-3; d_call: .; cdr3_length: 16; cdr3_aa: CASSFSGDSITDTQYF; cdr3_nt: TGCGCCAGCAGTTTCTCAGGGGACTCCATCACAGATACGCAGTATTTT
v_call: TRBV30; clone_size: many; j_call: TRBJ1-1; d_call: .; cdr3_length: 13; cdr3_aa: CAWSVGQGTEAFF; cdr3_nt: TGTGCCTGGAGTGTTGGCCAGGGCACTGAAGCTTTCTTT
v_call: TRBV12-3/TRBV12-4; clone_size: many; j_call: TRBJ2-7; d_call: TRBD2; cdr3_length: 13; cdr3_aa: CASSYGRVSEQYF; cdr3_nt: TGTGCCAGCAGCTATGGGAGGGTCTCCGAGCAGTACTTC
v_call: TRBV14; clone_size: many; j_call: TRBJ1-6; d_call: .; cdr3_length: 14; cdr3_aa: CASSHVAYNSPLHF; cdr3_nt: TGTGCCAGCAGCCACGTCGCTTATAATTCACCCCTCCACTTT
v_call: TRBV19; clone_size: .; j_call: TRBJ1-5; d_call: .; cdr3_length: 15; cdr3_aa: CDSIGGVGSDQPQHF; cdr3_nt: TGTGACAGTATAGGAGGCGTTGGAAGCGATCAGCCCCAGCATTTT
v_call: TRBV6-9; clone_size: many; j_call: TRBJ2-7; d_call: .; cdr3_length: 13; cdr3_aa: CASSSRARRVQYF; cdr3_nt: TGTGCCAGCAGTTCCCGTGCCCGCCGGGTGCAGTACTTC
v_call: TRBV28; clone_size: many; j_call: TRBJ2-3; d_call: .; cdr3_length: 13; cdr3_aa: CASSQQPTDTQYF; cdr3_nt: TGTGCCAGCAGTCAGCAACCCACAGATACGCAGTATTTT
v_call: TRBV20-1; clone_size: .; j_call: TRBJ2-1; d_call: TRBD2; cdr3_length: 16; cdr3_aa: CSARVSLAGGLNEQFF; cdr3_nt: TGCAGTGCTAGAGTATCACTAGCGGGGGGGCTGAATGAGCAGTTCTTC
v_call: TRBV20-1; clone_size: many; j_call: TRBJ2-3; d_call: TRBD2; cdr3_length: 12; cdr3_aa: CSTRLASDTQYF; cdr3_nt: TGCAGTACTAGACTAGCGTCAGATACGCAGTATTTT
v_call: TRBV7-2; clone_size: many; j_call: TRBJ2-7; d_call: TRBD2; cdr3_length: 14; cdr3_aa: CASSLGLAGDEQYF; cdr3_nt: TGTGCCAGCAGCTTAGGGCTAGCGGGGGACGAGCAGTACTTC
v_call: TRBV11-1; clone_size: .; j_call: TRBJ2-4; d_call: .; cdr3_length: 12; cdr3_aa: CASSLNGNIQYF; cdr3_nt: TGTGCCAGCAGCTTAAACGGAAACATTCAGTACTTC
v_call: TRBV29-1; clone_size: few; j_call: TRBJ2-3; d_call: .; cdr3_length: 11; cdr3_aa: CSVETKDTQYF; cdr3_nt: TGCAGCGTTGAAACAAAAGATACGCAGTATTTT
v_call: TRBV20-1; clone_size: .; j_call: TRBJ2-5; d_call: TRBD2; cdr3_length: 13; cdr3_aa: CSARAAGDETQYF; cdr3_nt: TGCAGTGCTCGGGCCGCGGGAGACGAGACCCAGTACTTC
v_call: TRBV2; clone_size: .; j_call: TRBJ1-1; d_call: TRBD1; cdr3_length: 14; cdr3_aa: CASSVDRSNTEAFF; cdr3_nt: TGTGCCAGCAGTGTGGACAGGTCGAACACTGAAGCTTTCTTT
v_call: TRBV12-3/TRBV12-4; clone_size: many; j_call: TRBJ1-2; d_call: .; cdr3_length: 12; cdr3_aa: CATPSGGYGYTF; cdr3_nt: TGTGCCACCCCTTCGGGGGGGTATGGCTACACCTTC
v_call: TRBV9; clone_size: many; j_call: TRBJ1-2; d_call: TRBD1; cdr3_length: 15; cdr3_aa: CASSVGGQANYGYTF; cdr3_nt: TGTGCCAGCAGCGTAGGGGGACAGGCTAACTATGGCTACACCTTC
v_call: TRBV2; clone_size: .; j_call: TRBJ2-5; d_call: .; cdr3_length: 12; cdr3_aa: CASSALDQTQYF; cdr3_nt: TGTGCCAGCAGTGCTCTAGATCAAACCCAGTACTTC
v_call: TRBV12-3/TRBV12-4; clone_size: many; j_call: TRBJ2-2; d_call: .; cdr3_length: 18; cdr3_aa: CASRLGGGVGSYTGELFF; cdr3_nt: TGTGCCAGCAGACTAGGGGGGGGGGTAGGATCGTACACCGGGGAGCTGTTTTTT
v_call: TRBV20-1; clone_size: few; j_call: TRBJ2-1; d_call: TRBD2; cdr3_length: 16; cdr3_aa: CSAPGWGGRENNEQFF; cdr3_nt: TGCAGTGCCCCGGGATGGGGCGGGAGGGAAAACAATGAGCAGTTCTTC
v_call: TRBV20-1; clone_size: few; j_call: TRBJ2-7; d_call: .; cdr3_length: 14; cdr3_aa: CSARSPINGYEQYF; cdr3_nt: TGCAGTGCTAGAAGCCCCATTAATGGGTACGAGCAGTACTTC
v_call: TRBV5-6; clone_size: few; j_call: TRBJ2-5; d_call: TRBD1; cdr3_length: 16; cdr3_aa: CASSMGPGTGQETQYF; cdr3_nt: TGTGCCAGCAGCATGGGACCCGGGACAGGACAAGAGACCCAGTACTTC
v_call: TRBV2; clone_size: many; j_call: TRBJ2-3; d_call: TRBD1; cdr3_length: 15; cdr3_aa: CASRKDRGGTDTQYF; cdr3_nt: TGTGCCAGCAGGAAAGACAGGGGGGGCACAGATACGCAGTATTTT
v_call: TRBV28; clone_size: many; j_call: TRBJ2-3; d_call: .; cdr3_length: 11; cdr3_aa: CASSSEDTQYF; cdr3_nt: TGTGCCAGCAGTTCCGAAGATACGCAGTATTTT
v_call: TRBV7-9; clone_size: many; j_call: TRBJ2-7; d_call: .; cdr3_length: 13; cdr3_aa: CASSLARASEQYF; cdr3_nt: TGTGCCAGCAGCTTAGCTAGGGCTTCCGAGCAGTACTTC
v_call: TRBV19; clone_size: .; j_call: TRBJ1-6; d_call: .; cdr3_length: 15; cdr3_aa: CASNTGSSYNSPLHF; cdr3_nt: TGTGCCAGTAATACAGGGAGCTCCTATAATTCACCCCTCCACTTT
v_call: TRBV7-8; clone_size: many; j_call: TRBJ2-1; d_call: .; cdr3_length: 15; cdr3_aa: CASSLAAGSYNEQFF; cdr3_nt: TGTGCCAGCAGCTTAGCCGCGGGTTCCTACAATGAGCAGTTCTTC
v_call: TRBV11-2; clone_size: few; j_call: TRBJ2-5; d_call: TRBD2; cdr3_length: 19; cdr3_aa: CASSSKLAGGRTYQETQYF; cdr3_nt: TGTGCCAGCAGCTCCAAACTAGCGGGGGGCCGAACGTATCAAGAGACCCAGTACTTC
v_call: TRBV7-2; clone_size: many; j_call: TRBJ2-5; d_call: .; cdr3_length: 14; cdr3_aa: CASSLSAVQETQYF; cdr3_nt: TGTGCCAGCAGCTTATCGGCAGTCCAAGAGACCCAGTACTTC
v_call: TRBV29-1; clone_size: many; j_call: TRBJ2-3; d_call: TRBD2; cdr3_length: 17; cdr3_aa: CSVEGRQTSGRAPTQYF; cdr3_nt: TGCAGCGTTGAGGGCCGACAGACTAGCGGGAGGGCCCCTACGCAGTATTTT
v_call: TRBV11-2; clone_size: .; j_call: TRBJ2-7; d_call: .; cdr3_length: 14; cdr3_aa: CASSGARGSYEQYF; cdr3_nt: TGTGCCAGCAGCGGCGCTAGGGGGTCCTACGAGCAGTACTTC
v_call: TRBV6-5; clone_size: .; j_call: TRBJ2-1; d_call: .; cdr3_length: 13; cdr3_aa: CASSYSPNGGDFF; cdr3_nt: TGTGCCAGCAGTTATTCCCCCAATGGAGGGGATTTCTTC
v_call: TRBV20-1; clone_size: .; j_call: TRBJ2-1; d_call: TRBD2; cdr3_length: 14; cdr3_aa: CSAKLAGERNEQFF; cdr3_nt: TGCAGTGCAAAACTAGCGGGAGAAAGGAATGAGCAGTTCTTC
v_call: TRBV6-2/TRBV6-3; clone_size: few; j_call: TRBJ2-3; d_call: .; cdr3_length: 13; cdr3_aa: CASSAGLADTQYF; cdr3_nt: TGTGCCAGCAGTGCGGGGTTGGCAGATACGCAGTATTTT
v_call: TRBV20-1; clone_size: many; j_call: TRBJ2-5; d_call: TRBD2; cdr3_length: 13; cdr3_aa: CSASGRMGETQYF; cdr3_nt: TGCAGTGCTAGCGGGAGGATGGGTGAGACCCAGTACTTC
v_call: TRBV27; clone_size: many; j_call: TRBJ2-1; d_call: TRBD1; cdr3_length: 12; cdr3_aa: CASTRQGGEQFF; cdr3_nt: TGTGCCAGCACCCGACAGGGGGGTGAGCAGTTCTTC
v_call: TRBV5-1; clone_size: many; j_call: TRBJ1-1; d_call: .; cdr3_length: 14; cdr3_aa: CASSLGQTNTEAFF; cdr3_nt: TGCGCCAGCAGCTTGGGGCAAACGAACACTGAAGCTTTCTTT
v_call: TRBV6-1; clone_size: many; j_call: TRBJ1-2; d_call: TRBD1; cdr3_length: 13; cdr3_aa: CATPGQANYGYTF; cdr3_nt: TGTGCCACCCCGGGACAGGCAAACTATGGCTACACCTTC
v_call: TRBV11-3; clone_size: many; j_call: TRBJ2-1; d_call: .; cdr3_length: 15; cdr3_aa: CASSFSTPDLRRQFF; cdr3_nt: TGTGCCAGCAGCTTCTCGACTCCCGATTTACGGAGGCAGTTCTTC
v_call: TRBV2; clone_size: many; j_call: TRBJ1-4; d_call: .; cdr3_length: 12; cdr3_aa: CASKAGYEKLFF; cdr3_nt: TGTGCCAGCAAGGCAGGGTATGAAAAACTGTTTTTT
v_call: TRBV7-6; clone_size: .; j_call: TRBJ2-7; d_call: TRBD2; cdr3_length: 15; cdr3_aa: CASSSPSGGAYEQYF; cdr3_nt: TGTGCCAGCAGCTCTCCAAGCGGGGGGGCTTATGAGCAGTACTTC
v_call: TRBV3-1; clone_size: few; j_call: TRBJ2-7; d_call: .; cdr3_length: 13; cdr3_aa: CASSQPPILEQYF; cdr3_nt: TGTGCCAGCAGCCAACCCCCTATTCTGGAGCAGTACTTC
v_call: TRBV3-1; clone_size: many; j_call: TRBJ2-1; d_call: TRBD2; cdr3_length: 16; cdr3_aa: CASSRLAGESYNEQFF; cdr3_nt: TGTGCCAGCAGCCGACTAGCGGGAGAATCCTACAATGAGCAGTTCTTC
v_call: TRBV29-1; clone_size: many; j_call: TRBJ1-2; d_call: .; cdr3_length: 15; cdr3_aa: CSVEDFTFGDHGYTF; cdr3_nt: TGCAGCGTTGAAGATTTTACATTCGGGGACCATGGCTACACCTTC
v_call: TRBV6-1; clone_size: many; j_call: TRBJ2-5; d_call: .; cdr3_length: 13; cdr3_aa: CASNSRWQETQYF; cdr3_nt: TGTGCCAGCAACTCCAGATGGCAAGAGACCCAGTACTTC